This TCR beta chain came from a study of T cell responses to AZD1222 COVID-19 vaccine. Study-level findings and limits: A rise in Spike-specific TCR breadth and depth followed two AZD1222 doses. At study baseline, merely roughly 6 AZD1222 recipients were seropositive. The study reported that nearly half of spike-specific TCRs target unmutated variant regions. Females made up more of the donors, who were largely white British, and clonal diversity may have come out too low.

Profiled with immunoSEQ multiplex PCR; TCRdb holds only in-frame clones, not every one. The repertoire holds 180,000 or so clones, with around 89% as singletons. CDR3 size: 13 residues. Trimming removed 6 bases from V and 7 bases from J, with 12 bases in between. Germline V CDR1 and CDR2: MNHEY, SVGEGT. A remark on this clone: The antigen is unknown.

The chain uses TRBV6-2 or TRBV6-3 and TRBJ2-2; weak D call: TRBD1 (6 bases). This receptor was obtained from an adult who received the AZD1222 COVID-19 vaccine. The sequences come from peripheral blood, collected 28 days after the second AZD1222 dose. CDR3 amino acids: CASSRPGHGELFF. The CDR3 coding sequence is TGTGCCAGCAGCCGACCGGGACACGGGGAGCTGTTTTTT.